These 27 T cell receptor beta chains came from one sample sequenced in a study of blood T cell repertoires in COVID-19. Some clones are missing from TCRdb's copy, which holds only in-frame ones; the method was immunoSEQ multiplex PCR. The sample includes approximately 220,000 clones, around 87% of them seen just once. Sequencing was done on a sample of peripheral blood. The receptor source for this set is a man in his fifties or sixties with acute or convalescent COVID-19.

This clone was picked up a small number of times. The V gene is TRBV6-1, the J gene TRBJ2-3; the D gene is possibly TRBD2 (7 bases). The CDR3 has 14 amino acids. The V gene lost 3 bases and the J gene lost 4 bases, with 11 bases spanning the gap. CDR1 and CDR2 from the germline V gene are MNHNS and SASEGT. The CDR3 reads CASSEGGQADTQYF. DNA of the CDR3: TGTGCCAGCAGTGAGGGGGGGCAGGCAGATACGCAGTATTTT.

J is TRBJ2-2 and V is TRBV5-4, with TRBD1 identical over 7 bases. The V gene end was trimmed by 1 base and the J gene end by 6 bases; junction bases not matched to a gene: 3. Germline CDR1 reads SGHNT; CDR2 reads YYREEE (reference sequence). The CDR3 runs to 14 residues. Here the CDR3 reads CASSLQGVAGELFF. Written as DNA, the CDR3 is TGTGCCAGCAGCTTGCAGGGGGTGGCCGGGGAGCTGTTTTTT.

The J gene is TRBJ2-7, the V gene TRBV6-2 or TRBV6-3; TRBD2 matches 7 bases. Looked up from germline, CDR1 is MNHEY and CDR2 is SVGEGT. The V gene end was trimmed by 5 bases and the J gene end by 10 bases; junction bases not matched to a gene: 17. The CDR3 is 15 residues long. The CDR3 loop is CASSRRGVLTEKQYF. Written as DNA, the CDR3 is TGTGCCAGCAGTCGACGGGGGGTTCTGACAGAGAAACAGTACTTC.

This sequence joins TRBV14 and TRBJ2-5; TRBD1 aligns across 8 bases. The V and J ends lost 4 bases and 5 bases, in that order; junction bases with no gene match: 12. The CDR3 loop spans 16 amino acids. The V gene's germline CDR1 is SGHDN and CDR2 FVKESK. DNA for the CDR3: TGTGCCAGCAGCCGTTCCCGGGACAGGCCACCGGAGACCCAGTACTTC. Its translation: CASSRSRDRPPETQYF. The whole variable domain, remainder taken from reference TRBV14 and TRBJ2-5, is EAGVTQFPSHSVIEKGQTVTLRCDPISGHDNLYWYRRVMGKEIKFLLHFVKESKQDESGMPNNRFLAERTGGTYSTLKVQPAELEDSGVYFCASSRSRDRPPETQYFGPGTRLLVL.

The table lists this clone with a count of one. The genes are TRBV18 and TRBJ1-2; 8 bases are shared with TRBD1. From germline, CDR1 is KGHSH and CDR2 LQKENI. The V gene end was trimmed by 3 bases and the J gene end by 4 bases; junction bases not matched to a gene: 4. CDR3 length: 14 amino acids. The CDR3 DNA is TGTGCCAGCTCACCCGGACAGGGAACCTATGGCTACACCTTC. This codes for CASSPGQGTYGYTF.

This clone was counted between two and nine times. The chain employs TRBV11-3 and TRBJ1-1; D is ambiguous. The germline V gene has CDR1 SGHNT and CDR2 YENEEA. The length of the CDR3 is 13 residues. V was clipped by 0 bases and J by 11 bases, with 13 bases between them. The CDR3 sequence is CASSLDGEEKAFF. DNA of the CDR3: TGTGCCAGCAGCTTAGATGGGGAGGAGAAGGCTTTCTTT.

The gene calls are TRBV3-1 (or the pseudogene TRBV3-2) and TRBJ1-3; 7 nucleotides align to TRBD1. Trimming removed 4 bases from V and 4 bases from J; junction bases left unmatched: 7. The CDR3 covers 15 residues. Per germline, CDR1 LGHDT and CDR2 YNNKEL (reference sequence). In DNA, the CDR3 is TGTGCCAGCAGCCTCCGACAGGGTTCAGGAAACACCATATATTTT. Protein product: CASSLRQGSGNTIYF.

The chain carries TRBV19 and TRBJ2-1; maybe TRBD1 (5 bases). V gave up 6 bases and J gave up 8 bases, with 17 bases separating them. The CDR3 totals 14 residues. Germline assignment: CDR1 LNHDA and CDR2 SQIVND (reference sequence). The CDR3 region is CASSLGRVVDEQFF. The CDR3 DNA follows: TGTGCCAGTAGCTTAGGCAGGGTTGTGGATGAGCAGTTCTTC.

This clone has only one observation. The CDR3 loop is CAVRGVTEAFF. The CDR3 bases are TGTGCCGTCAGGGGGGTCACTGAAGCTTTCTTT. The J gene is TRBJ1-1, the V gene TRBV11-2, with 7 bases identical to TRBD1. After removal of 11 bases from V and 4 bases from J, the junction contained 4 bases not matched to a gene. Germline V gene data show CDR1 as SGHAT and CDR2 as FQNNGV. This CDR3 has 11 amino acids.

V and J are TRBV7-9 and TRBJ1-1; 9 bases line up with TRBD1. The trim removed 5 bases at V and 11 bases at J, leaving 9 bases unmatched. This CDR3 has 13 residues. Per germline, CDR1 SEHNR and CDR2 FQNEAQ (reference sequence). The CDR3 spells CASSPGGTGLAFF. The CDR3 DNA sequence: TGTGCCAGCAGCCCCGGCGGGACAGGGCTTGCTTTCTTT. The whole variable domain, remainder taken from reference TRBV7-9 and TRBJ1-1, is DTGVSQNPRHKITKRGQNVTFRCDPISEHNRLYWYRQTLGQGPEFLTYFQNEAQLEKSRLLSDRFSAERPKGSFSTLEIQRTEQGDSAMYLCASSPGGTGLAFFGQGTRLTVV.

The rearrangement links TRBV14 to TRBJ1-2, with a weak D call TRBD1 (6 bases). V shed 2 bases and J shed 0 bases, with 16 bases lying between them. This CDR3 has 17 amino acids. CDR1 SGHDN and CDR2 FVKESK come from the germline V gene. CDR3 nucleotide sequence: TGTGCCAGCAGCCAAAGGGGCAGGGGCCCACCTAACTATGGCTACACCTTC. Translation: CASSQRGRGPPNYGYTF.

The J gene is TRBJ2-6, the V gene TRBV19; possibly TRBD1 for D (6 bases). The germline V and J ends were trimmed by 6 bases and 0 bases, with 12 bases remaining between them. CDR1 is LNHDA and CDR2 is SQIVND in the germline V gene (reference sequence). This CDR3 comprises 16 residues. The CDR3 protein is CASRETGTSGANVLTF. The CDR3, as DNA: TGTGCCAGTAGGGAAACAGGGACCTCTGGGGCCAACGTCCTGACTTTC.

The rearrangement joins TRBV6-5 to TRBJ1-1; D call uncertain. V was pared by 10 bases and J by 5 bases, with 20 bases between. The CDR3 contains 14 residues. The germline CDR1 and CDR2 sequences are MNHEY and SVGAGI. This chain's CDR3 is CATRLGFRDTEAFF. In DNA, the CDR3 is TGTGCCACCCGACTAGGGTTTCGTGATACTGAAGCTTTCTTT.

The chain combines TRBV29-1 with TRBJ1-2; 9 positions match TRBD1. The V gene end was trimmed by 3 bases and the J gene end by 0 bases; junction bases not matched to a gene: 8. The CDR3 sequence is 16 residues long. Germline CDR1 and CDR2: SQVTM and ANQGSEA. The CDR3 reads CSVDLGQGATNYGYTF. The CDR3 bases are TGCAGCGTTGACCTGGGACAGGGTGCGACTAACTATGGCTACACCTTC.

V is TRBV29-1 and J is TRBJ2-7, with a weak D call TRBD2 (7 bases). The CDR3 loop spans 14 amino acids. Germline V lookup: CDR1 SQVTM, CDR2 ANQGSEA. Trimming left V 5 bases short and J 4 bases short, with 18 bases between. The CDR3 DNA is TGCAGCGTTAGGGGGGGACAAGCAGGGTACGAGCAGTACTTC. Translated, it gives CSVRGGQAGYEQYF.

The CDR3 loop reads CASSFQGAWGSGANVLTF. CDR3 sequence (DNA): TGTGCCAGCAGTTTTCAGGGGGCGTGGGGCTCTGGGGCCAACGTCCTGACTTTC. V usage is TRBV28 and J usage is TRBJ2-6, with TRBD1 matching 8 bases. This CDR3 is built from 18 residues. Germline V gene data show CDR1 as MDHEN and CDR2 as SYDVKM. J lost 0 bases, V lost 3 bases, and 7 bases had no gene match.

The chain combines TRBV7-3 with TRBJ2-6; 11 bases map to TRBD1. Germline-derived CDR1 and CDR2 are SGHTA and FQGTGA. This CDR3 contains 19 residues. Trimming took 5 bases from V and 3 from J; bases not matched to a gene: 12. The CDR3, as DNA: TGTGCCAGCAGCCCGCTGGGACAGGGGGGCCCCCGTGGGGCCAACGTCCTGACTTTC. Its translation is CASSPLGQGGPRGANVLTF.

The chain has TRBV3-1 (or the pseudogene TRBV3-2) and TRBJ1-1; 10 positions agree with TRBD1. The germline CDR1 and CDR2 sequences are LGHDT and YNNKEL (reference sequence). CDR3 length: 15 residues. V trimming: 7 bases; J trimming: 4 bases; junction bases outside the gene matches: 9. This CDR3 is CASTDRGRRGTEAFF. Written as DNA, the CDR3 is TGTGCCAGCACCGACAGGGGGCGTCGGGGCACTGAAGCTTTCTTT.

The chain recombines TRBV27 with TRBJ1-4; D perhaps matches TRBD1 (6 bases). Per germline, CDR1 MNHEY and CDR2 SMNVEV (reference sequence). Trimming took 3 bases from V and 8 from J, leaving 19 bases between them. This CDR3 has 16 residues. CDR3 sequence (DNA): TGTGCCAGCAGTTTCCTCACAGGGCATTCCTGGGAAAAACTGTTTTTT. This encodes CASSFLTGHSWEKLFF.

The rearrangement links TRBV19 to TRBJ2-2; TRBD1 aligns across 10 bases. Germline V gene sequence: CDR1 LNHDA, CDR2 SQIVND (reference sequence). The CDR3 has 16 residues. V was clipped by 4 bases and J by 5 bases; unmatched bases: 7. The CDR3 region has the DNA TGTGCCAGTAGTACGGGACAGGGGAGGTATACCGGGGAGCTGTTTTTT. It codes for CASSTGQGRYTGELFF.

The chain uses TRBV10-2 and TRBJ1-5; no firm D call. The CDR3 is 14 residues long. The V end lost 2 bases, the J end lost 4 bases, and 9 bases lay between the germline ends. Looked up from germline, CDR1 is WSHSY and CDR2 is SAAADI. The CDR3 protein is CASSEGGSNQPQHF. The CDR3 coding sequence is TGCGCCAGCAGTGAGGGCGGTTCGAATCAGCCCCAGCATTTT.

CDR3 DNA sequence: TGTGCCAGCAGCTTGGACAACGGGGAGACCCAGTACTTC. This codes for CASSLDNGETQYF. The rearrangement uses TRBV5-4 and TRBJ2-5, with no clear D. Deletions cut 0 bases from V and 5 bases from J, with 8 bases between. Germline CDR1 reads SGHNT; CDR2 reads YYREEE (reference sequence). The CDR3 is 13 residues long.

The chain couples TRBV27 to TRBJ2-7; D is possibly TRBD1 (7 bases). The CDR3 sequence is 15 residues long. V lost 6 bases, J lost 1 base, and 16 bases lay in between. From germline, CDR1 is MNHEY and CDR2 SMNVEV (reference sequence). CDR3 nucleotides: TGTGCCAGCAGCTCCGCGGGACAGAGTTCCTACGAGCAGTACTTC. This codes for CASSSAGQSSYEQYF.

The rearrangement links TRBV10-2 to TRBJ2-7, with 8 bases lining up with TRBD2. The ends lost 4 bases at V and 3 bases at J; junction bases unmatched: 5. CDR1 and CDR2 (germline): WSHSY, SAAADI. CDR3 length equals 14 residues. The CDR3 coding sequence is TGCGCCAGCAGTGTGGTCGGGGGGGACTACGAGCAGTACTTC. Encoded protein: CASSVVGGDYEQYF.

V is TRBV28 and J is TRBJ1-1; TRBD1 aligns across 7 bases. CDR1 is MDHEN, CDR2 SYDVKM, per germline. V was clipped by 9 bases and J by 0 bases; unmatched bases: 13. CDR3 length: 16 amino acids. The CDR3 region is CASSLAGGSLNTEAFF. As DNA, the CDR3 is TGTGCCAGTAGCCTGGCAGGGGGATCCCTGAACACTGAAGCTTTCTTT.

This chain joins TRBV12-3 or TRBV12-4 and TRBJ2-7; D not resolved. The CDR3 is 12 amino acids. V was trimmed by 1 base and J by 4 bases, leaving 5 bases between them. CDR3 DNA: TGTGCCAGCAGTTTAGGAACTTACGAGCAGTACTTC. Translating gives CASSLGTYEQYF.

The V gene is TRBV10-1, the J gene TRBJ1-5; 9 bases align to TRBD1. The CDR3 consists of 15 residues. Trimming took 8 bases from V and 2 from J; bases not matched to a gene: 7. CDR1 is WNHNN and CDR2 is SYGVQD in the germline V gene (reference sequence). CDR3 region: CASPRDRDGNQPQHF. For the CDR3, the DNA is TGCGCCAGCCCCCGGGACAGGGACGGCAATCAGCCCCAGCATTTT.